Detailed here is one T cell receptor beta chain. The PCR contained 60 Vbeta and 13 Jbeta primers. The method was immunoSEQ multiplex PCR; TCRdb's version includes in-frame clones alone and lacks a portion of them. This table holds approximately 150,000 clones, 75% to 85% found once. The source of the sample is a study of cytomegalovirus exposure and HLA in healthy donors. Study-level background: In an early release, HLA-typed donors contributed tens of millions of unique TCR sequences.

The germline gives CDR1 LNHNV, CDR2 YYDKDF (reference sequence). The ends lost 3 bases at V and 0 bases at J; junction bases unmatched: 2. There are 16 residues in the CDR3. The sequence was collected from a woman between 25 and 40 years old in good health and CMV-seropositive. The sequenced sample consisted of PBMCs. The gene calls are TRBV15 and TRBJ2-3, with 11 bases fitting TRBD2. The CDR3 DNA reads as TGTGCCACCAGCAGGGGACTAGCGGTAAGCACAGATACGCAGTATTTT. It is translated as CATSRGLAVSTDTQYF.